The rows below give T cell receptor beta chains drawn from one sample of a study of identical twins. TCRdb used MiXCR to reprocess the 5' RACE reads, holding one entry per CDR3 protein. Of hundreds of thousands of distinct CDR3 sequences listed, 6.5% to 8.5% are singletons. A further study also used this sample, focusing on yellow fever vaccine responses in identical twins.

Material for sequencing was memory (CD45RO+) T cells sorted from blood. The receptor source for this set is a young woman in good health. Both conserved end residues are part of each CDR3. The D gene is left open where the match is weak. Not every row has a clone size; where given, it reads once, few, many or a size class.

d_call,cdr3_length,v_call,j_call,clone_size,cdr3_nt,cdr3_aa
NA,15,TRBV10-3,TRBJ1-2,NA,TGTGCCATCAGTGAGTCGGGGGGAGCGGAGGTTGGCTACACCTTC,CAISESGGAEVGYTF
NA,14,TRBV12-3/TRBV12-4,TRBJ2-2,many,TGTGCCAGCAGTTTAAGGCAGGCCACCGGGGAGCTGTTTTTT,CASSLRQATGELFF
NA,16,TRBV18,TRBJ2-1,few,TGTGCCAGCTCACCACCGACGGGAACTACCTACAATGAGCAGTTCTTC,CASSPPTGTTYNEQFF
NA,17,TRBV12-3/TRBV12-4,TRBJ2-2,few,TGTGCCAGCAGCCCTACAATTGGCAGGGATGACACCGGGGAGCTGTTTTTT,CASSPTIGRDDTGELFF
NA,11,TRBV3-1,TRBJ2-1,many,TGCGCCAGCAGCCAAGTCGGCGAGCAGTTCTTC,CASSQVGEQFF
TRBD2,17,TRBV24-1,TRBJ2-1,many,TGTGCCACCAGTGATTTTCCCAGGACTAGCGGATACAATGAGCAGTTCTTC,CATSDFPRTSGYNEQFF
NA,14,TRBV10-3,TRBJ1-2,few,TGTGCCATCAGTGTTGCAGGGGCGAGCTATGGCTACACCTTC,CAISVAGASYGYTF
NA,13,TRBV20-1,TRBJ1-4,NA,TGCAGTGCACCCCGGGCAACTAATGAAAAACTGTTTTTT,CSAPRATNEKLFF
NA,17,TRBV7-2,TRBJ2-3,many,TGTGCCAGCAGCTTGGTGGGCGGCCTCCGTGGGACAGATACGCAGTATTTT,CASSLVGGLRGTDTQYF
NA,15,TRBV15,TRBJ2-1,few,TGTGCCACCAGCAGAGAGGGGGCGGGAATAAATGAGCAGTTCTTC,CATSREGAGINEQFF
TRBD1,12,TRBV20-1,TRBJ1-5,many,TGCAGTGCGGGACAGGGGGATCAGCCCCAGCATTTT,CSAGQGDQPQHF
NA,12,TRBV20-1,TRBJ1-2,few,TGCAGTGCCGAGACAGGATACTATGGCTACACCTTC,CSAETGYYGYTF
NA,18,TRBV7-3,TRBJ2-2,NA,TGTGCCAGCAGCTTAACGGGAACAGGGTATGACCGCCCCGGGGAGCTGTTTTTT,CASSLTGTGYDRPGELFF
NA,14,TRBV28,TRBJ1-1,NA,TGTGCCAGCAGCCCAGCGGCGACGAACACTGAAGCTTTCTTT,CASSPAATNTEAFF
NA,11,TRBV7-2,TRBJ1-2,NA,TGTGCCAGCAGCTTAGCTGGGCAGGCCCGATTC,CASSLAGQARF
NA,14,TRBV20-1,TRBJ1-1,NA,TGCAGTGCTAGAGATGTCCTTTGGAACACTGAAGCTTTCTTT,CSARDVLWNTEAFF
NA,14,TRBV7-6,TRBJ2-5,NA,TGTGCCAGCAGCTTAGATTTAGGGCAGGAGACCCAGTACTTC,CASSLDLGQETQYF
NA,15,TRBV6-1,TRBJ2-1,few,TGTGCCAGCAGTGAACGGCGTCCCTTGGCCAATGAGCAGTTCTTC,CASSERRPLANEQFF
TRBD2,14,TRBV5-1,TRBJ2-5,few,TGCGCCAGCAGCCCGACTAGCGGGAGTGAGACCCAGTACTTC,CASSPTSGSETQYF
NA,16,TRBV11-2,TRBJ2-7,few,TGTGCCAGCAGCTTTGGCCGAGGAAACCGCAACTACGAGCAGTACTTC,CASSFGRGNRNYEQYF
TRBD1,13,TRBV7-2,TRBJ1-1,NA,TGTGCCAGCAGCTCGAACCAGGGGGCTGGAGCTTTCTTT,CASSSNQGAGAFF
TRBD2,14,TRBV20-1,TRBJ2-7,many,TGCAGTGCTGTGACTAGCGGGAAATCTTACGAGCAGTACTTC,CSAVTSGKSYEQYF
TRBD2,16,TRBV27,TRBJ2-3,NA,TGTGCCAGCAGTTTTCAACTAGCGGGGGGGCAAGATACGCAGTATTTT,CASSFQLAGGQDTQYF
TRBD2,14,TRBV29-1,TRBJ2-6,few,TGCAGCGTTGGAGCGGGGGTAGGGGCCAACGTCCTGACTTTC,CSVGAGVGANVLTF
NA,16,TRBV24-1,TRBJ2-3,many,TGTGCCACCAGTGACCGGACTAACACGGGAGCAGATACGCAGTATTTT,CATSDRTNTGADTQYF
TRBD2,15,TRBV2,TRBJ2-3,few,TGTGCCAGCAGTGAAATTTTAGCGGGGGCAGATACGCAGTATTTT,CASSEILAGADTQYF
NA,17,TRBV12-3/TRBV12-4,TRBJ1-2,many,TGTGCCAGCAGTTTACGGCTGGGCGGCAGGGTCGGGTATGGCTACACCTTC,CASSLRLGGRVGYGYTF
NA,13,TRBV6-1,TRBJ1-5,many,TGTGCCAGCAGTGAAGCGAGAAGTCAGCCCCAGCATTTT,CASSEARSQPQHF
NA,15,TRBV5-1,TRBJ2-5,many,TGCGCCAGCAGCGCGGACCCCGACAGAGAAGAGACCCAGTACTTC,CASSADPDREETQYF
NA,15,TRBV5-1,TRBJ2-5,few,TGCGCCAGCAGCTTGGATCAGGGTGGTTGGGAGACCCAGTACTTC,CASSLDQGGWETQYF
NA,16,TRBV7-2,TRBJ2-3,few,TGTGCCAGCAGCTTAGATGTTAGCGTACACACAGATACGCAGTATTTT,CASSLDVSVHTDTQYF
NA,15,TRBV19,TRBJ2-2,NA,TGTGCCAGTACCCCGGGACACGCGAACACCGGGGAGCTGTTTTTT,CASTPGHANTGELFF
NA,13,TRBV7-8,TRBJ1-1,few,TGTGCCAGCAGCTTAGTCGGGGAGACTGAAGCTTTCTTT,CASSLVGETEAFF
NA,12,TRBV6-2/TRBV6-3,TRBJ2-1,NA,TGTGCCAGCAGTTACCAACTCAATGAGCAGTTCTTC,CASSYQLNEQFF
TRBD1,16,TRBV20-1,TRBJ2-1,many,TGCAGTGCTAGAGACCCCCGACAGGGTAGGGACAATGAGCAGTTCTTC,CSARDPRQGRDNEQFF
TRBD2,15,TRBV11-2,TRBJ2-1,few,TGTGCCAGCAGCCCCGGGACTAGCTACTACAATGAGCAGTTCTTC,CASSPGTSYYNEQFF
TRBD1,15,TRBV5-5,TRBJ2-1,NA,TGTGCCAGCAGCTTTAGGGGGACAGGGTTGAATGAGCAGTTCTTC,CASSFRGTGLNEQFF
NA,15,TRBV12-3/TRBV12-4,TRBJ2-5,few,TGTGCCAGTGGGGGCTCCCTGGGGTCGCAAGAGACCCAGTACTTC,CASGGSLGSQETQYF
TRBD2,17,TRBV12-3/TRBV12-4,TRBJ2-1,NA,TGTGCCAGCAGTCTAAATAGCGGGGGGTTAAATTACAATGAGCAGTTCTTC,CASSLNSGGLNYNEQFF
TRBD1,17,TRBV12-3/TRBV12-4,TRBJ2-2,few,TGTGCCAGCAGTACCCGGACAGGGGGCGCGAACACCGGGGAGCTGTTTTTT,CASSTRTGGANTGELFF
NA,15,TRBV28,TRBJ2-1,NA,TGTGCCAGCAGGTCCCCAGGGAAGACGGCCAATGAGCAGTTCTTC,CASRSPGKTANEQFF
NA,13,TRBV6-4,TRBJ1-1,many,TGTGCCAGCAGTGACAGGGCTAACACTGAAGCTTTCTTT,CASSDRANTEAFF
TRBD1,17,TRBV5-8,TRBJ2-1,NA,TGTGCCAGCAGCAAATATTCAAAGACAGGGGCCCGGGGTACGCAGTTCTTC,CASSKYSKTGARGTQFF
NA,15,TRBV27,TRBJ2-5,few,TGTGCCAGCAGCCTCCTGGCTAGAGATCTAGAGACCCAGTACTTC,CASSLLARDLETQYF
NA,14,TRBV11-2,TRBJ2-3,NA,TGTGCCAGCAGCGTGGGGGGGGGGCGGAATACGCAGTATTTT,CASSVGGGRNTQYF
TRBD1,16,TRBV10-3,TRBJ2-7,NA,TGTGCCATCAGTGAGTCGCTGGGACAGGGGCAAAACGAGCAGTACTTC,CAISESLGQGQNEQYF
TRBD1,13,TRBV20-1,TRBJ1-3,many,TGCAGCGGACGACAGGGGGCTGGAAACACCATATATTTT,CSGRQGAGNTIYF
TRBD2,16,TRBV5-1,TRBJ2-2,NA,TGCGCCAGCAGCCACGGACTAGCGCCTAACACCGGGGAGCTGTTTTTT,CASSHGLAPNTGELFF
TRBD1,14,TRBV20-1,TRBJ2-3,NA,TGCAGTGCTAGAAGGACAGGGAACACAGATACGCAGTATTTT,CSARRTGNTDTQYF
TRBD2,16,TRBV29-1,TRBJ2-3,NA,TGCAGCGTAGCGGGACTTCCAGACCGCCGCACAGATACGCAGTATTTT,CSVAGLPDRRTDTQYF
NA,15,TRBV20-1,TRBJ1-6,NA,TGCAGTGCCCGCCCGATAGGCCGAGACAATTCACCCCTCCACTTT,CSARPIGRDNSPLHF
TRBD1,15,TRBV3-1,TRBJ2-7,few,TGTGCCAGCAGCTACAACACCCCGACAGGGCCAAGGCAGTACTTC,CASSYNTPTGPRQYF
NA,13,TRBV7-9,TRBJ2-3,few,TGTGCCAGCAGCCTCGACATAGCAGATACGCAGTATTTT,CASSLDIADTQYF
TRBD2,14,TRBV10-3,TRBJ2-7,NA,TGTGCCATCAGCCGGACTAGCGGGATTTACGAGCAGTACTTC,CAISRTSGIYEQYF